What follows describes a single T cell receptor (beta chain). The antigen remains unidentified. TCRdb's table, derived via immunoSEQ multiplex PCR, lists solely in-frame clones and lacks some. This table has roughly 41,000 clones, about 89% appearing once. CDR1 is LNHDA and CDR2 is SQIVND in the germline V gene (reference sequence). The CDR3 is 11 amino acids. V gave up 9 bases and J gave up 5 bases, with 9 bases separating them. These data belong to a study of OX40 agonist ivuxolimab in advanced cancers. On the study more broadly: Patients took ivuxolimab, an agonistic anti-OX40 (CD134) antibody. The study's findings and limits: Low clonal expansion, among the lowest seen, marked partial responders at 0.1-3.0 mg/kg. In the expanded peripheral T cells, antigen specificity was never determined.

The chain couples TRBV19 to TRBJ2-3; the D is unclear. This clonotype was obtained from an adult with an advanced solid tumor such as melanoma, head and neck, liver or kidney cancer. The specimen was CD4+ or CD8+ T cells sorted from blood, collected in a trial of the OX40 agonist ivuxolimab. Here the CDR3 reads CARRSGDTQYF. As DNA, the CDR3 is TGTGCCAGGCGATCAGGAGATACGCAGTATTTT.